This T cell receptor (beta chain) was retrieved from a study of shared clonotypes between healthy human individuals. About the research overall: Three plates were used per donor for CD4 naive, three for CD4 memory, two for CD8 naive and one for CD8 memory. Study-wide points: Sampling covered blood only; tissue repertoires likely differ. Clonotypes shared by all four sorted-subset donors had higher generation probabilities than non-shared clonotypes.

With regard to this clone: Its cognate antigen is unknown.

Measured with immunoSEQ multiplex PCR; TCRdb has only the in-frame clones, and not every one. This sample has around 1.1 million clones, with around 78% found just once. Per germline, CDR1 MDHEN and CDR2 SYDVKM. This CDR3 comprises 11 residues. The germline V and J ends were trimmed by 4 bases and 7 bases, with 7 bases remaining between them. The source material was memory CD4+ T cells from PBMCs. The sample's subset: CD45RA-negative fraction. This sequence originates from a man aged 18-30 years in good health. Some clones in this sample may be carry-over from other donors' samples. This rearrangement joins TRBV28 to TRBJ1-2; D gene ambiguous. The CDR3, as DNA: TGTGCCAGCAGTTCCTGGGGTGGCTACACCTTC. This encodes CASSSWGGYTF.